This T cell receptor (beta chain) appears in the sequencing data of a study of technical replicates of blood from several donors. Here immunoSEQ multiplex PCR was the method, and the copy in TCRdb shows in-frame clones only, minus some. The sample includes about 69,000 clones, over 75% of them seen just once. This clone was seen a few times. The CDR3 loop spans 11 amino acids. V was clipped by 4 bases and J by 4 bases, with 5 bases between them. Germline CDR1 SGDLS, CDR2 YYNGEE. The receptor was derived from a human donor in good health. Some clones in this sample may be carry-over from other donors' samples. The chain couples TRBV9 to TRBJ1-1, with a possible D match to TRBD1 (5 bases). The sequencing sample was made of PBMCs. CDR3 sequence: CASSRGTEAFF. CDR3 DNA sequence: TGTGCCAGCAGCAGGGGCACTGAAGCTTTCTTT.